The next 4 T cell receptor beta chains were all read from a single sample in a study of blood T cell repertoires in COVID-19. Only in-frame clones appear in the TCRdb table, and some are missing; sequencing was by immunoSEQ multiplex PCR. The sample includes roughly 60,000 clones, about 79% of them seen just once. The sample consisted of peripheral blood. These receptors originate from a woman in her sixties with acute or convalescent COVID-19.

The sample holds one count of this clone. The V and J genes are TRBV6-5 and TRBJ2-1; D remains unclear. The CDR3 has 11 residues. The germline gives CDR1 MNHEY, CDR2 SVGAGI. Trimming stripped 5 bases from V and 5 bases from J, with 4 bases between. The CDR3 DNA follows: TGTGCCAGCAGTCGGGACAATGAGCAGTTCTTC. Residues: CASSRDNEQFF.

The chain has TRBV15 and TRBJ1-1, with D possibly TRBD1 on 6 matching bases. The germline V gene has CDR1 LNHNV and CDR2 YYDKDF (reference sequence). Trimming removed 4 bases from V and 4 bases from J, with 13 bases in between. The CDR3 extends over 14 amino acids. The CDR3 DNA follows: TGTGCCACCAGCATCGATCAGGGGCGCACTGAAGCTTTCTTT. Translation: CATSIDQGRTEAFF.

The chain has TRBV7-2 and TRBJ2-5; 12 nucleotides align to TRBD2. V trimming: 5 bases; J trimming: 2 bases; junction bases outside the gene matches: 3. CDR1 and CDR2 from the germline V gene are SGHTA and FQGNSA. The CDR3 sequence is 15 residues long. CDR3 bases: TGTGCCAGCAGCATCGGACTAGCGGGGCAAGAGACCCAGTACTTC. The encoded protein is CASSIGLAGQETQYF.

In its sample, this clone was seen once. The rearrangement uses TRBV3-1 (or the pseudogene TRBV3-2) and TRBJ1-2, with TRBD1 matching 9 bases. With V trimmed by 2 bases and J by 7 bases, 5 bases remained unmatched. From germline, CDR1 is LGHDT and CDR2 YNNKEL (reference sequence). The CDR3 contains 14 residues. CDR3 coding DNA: TGTGCCAGCAGCCAAAGGACAGGGGAGAGTGGCTACACCTTC. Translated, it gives CASSQRTGESGYTF.